This T cell receptor beta chain is from a study of blood T cell repertoires in COVID-19. Turning to the study itself: T cells, B-cell-depleted T cells, or PBMCs supplied cDNA or gDNA.

The study counted Cohort 3 donors as recovered given two negative PCRs, clearance, or symptom resolution. Measured with immunoSEQ multiplex PCR; TCRdb has only the in-frame clones, and not every one. Found here are around 270,000 clones, 80% to 90% of them singletons; the top ten hold roughly 4%. The CDR3 loop spans 15 amino acids. Germline assignment: CDR1 SGHNT and CDR2 YENEEA. Trimming took 3 bases from V and 4 from J, leaving 13 bases between them. This receptor was obtained from a woman aged 25 to 39 who had recovered from COVID-19. Material: PBMCs or T cells enriched from blood (not recorded which). The rearrangement joins TRBV11-3 to TRBJ1-5; a weak D match, TRBD1 (5 bases). CDR3 in DNA: TGTGCCAGCAGCTTTCCTGACAGAAAGAATCAGCCCCAGCATTTT. Translating gives CASSFPDRKNQPQHF.